These T cell receptor beta chains were read from a single sample in a study of blood T cell repertoires in COVID-19. The method was immunoSEQ multiplex PCR; TCRdb's version includes in-frame clones alone and lacks a portion of them. The top ten clones hold approximately 16% of a sample with 150,000 to 200,000 clones, more than 65% of them seen once. Sequencing was performed on PBMCs or T cells enriched from blood (not recorded which). The receptors shown here come from a woman in her fifties or sixties with acute COVID-19. The CDR3 runs from the conserved cysteine through the conserved F or W. The order of the fields is clone size, V gene, J gene, D gene, CDR3 DNA, CDR3 protein. The D gene is left open where the match is weak. For some rows the clone size is stated as once, few or many, or as a class when expanded; others skip it.

abundance: NA; v_gene: TRBV27; j_gene: TRBJ1-2; d_gene: NA; CDR3nt: TGTGCCAGCAGGACAGCCAACTATGGCTACACCTTC; CDR3aa: CASRTANYGYTF
abundance: NA; v_gene: TRBV11-2; j_gene: TRBJ2-3; d_gene: NA; CDR3nt: TGTGCCAGCAGCATGGCGCCGAAACAGGGAGAGTTCACAGATACGCAGTATTTT; CDR3aa: CASSMAPKQGEFTDTQYF
abundance: once; v_gene: TRBV6-2/TRBV6-3; j_gene: TRBJ2-3; d_gene: NA; CDR3nt: TGTGCCAGCAGCCTCTCCGAGAGATCCGGGTCACACACAGATACGCAGTATTTT; CDR3aa: CASSLSERSGSHTDTQYF
abundance: NA; v_gene: TRBV12-3/TRBV12-4; j_gene: TRBJ1-2; d_gene: TRBD1; CDR3nt: TGTGCCAGCATAACAGGGGCAGGTTATGGCTACACCTTC; CDR3aa: CASITGAGYGYTF
abundance: NA; v_gene: TRBV19; j_gene: TRBJ2-2; d_gene: NA; CDR3nt: TGTGCCAGTAGTTCGCGAGGGGGGGCGGTAGGCACCGGGGAGCTGTTTTTT; CDR3aa: CASSSRGGAVGTGELFF
abundance: NA; v_gene: TRBV28; j_gene: TRBJ1-1; d_gene: TRBD1; CDR3nt: TGTGCCAGCAGTCTTTCAGGGGGCGTGAGTTTGGGGACTGAAGCTTTCTTT; CDR3aa: CASSLSGGVSLGTEAFF
abundance: NA; v_gene: TRBV19; j_gene: TRBJ1-6; d_gene: TRBD1; CDR3nt: TGTGCCAGTAGTATCCGGACAGGGATCTATAATTCACCCCTCCACTTT; CDR3aa: CASSIRTGIYNSPLHF
abundance: NA; v_gene: TRBV19; j_gene: TRBJ1-2; d_gene: TRBD1; CDR3nt: TGTGCCAGTACTACGGGACAGAACTATGGCTACACCTTC; CDR3aa: CASTTGQNYGYTF
abundance: few; v_gene: TRBV7-9; j_gene: TRBJ1-2; d_gene: TRBD1; CDR3nt: TGTGCCAGCAGCTCTCAGGGGGACTATGGCTACACCTTC; CDR3aa: CASSSQGDYGYTF
abundance: NA; v_gene: TRBV19; j_gene: TRBJ2-5; d_gene: NA; CDR3nt: TGTGCCAGTAGTACTAGGACACAGGGAGCTCAGGAGACCCAGTACTTC; CDR3aa: CASSTRTQGAQETQYF
abundance: NA; v_gene: TRBV25-1; j_gene: TRBJ1-6; d_gene: NA; CDR3nt: TGTGCCAGCAGTGAATATACTTCGGGCAGGGATAATTCACCCCTCCACTTT; CDR3aa: CASSEYTSGRDNSPLHF
abundance: once; v_gene: TRBV6-5; j_gene: TRBJ1-2; d_gene: NA; CDR3nt: TGTGCCAGCAGGAGAACAGCTGATGGCTACACCTTC; CDR3aa: CASRRTADGYTF
abundance: NA; v_gene: TRBV10-1; j_gene: TRBJ2-3; d_gene: NA; CDR3nt: TGCGCCAGCAGTAGGGACTTGGAAGATACGCAGTATTTT; CDR3aa: CASSRDLEDTQYF
abundance: NA; v_gene: TRBV5-1; j_gene: TRBJ2-3; d_gene: TRBD1; CDR3nt: TGCGCCAGCAGCCCCGGACAGGGAGGCACAGATACGCAGTATTTT; CDR3aa: CASSPGQGGTDTQYF
abundance: NA; v_gene: TRBV19; j_gene: TRBJ1-5; d_gene: NA; CDR3nt: TGTGCCAGTAGTCGCCGGGACACCAATCAGCCCCAGCATTTT; CDR3aa: CASSRRDTNQPQHF
abundance: NA; v_gene: TRBV4-1; j_gene: TRBJ1-2; d_gene: NA; CDR3nt: TGCGCCAGCAGCCAAGTGGGCGGGGGGCGCAGAGGCTATGGCTACACCTTC; CDR3aa: CASSQVGGGRRGYGYTF
abundance: NA; v_gene: TRBV6-5; j_gene: TRBJ1-4; d_gene: NA; CDR3nt: TGTGCCAGCAGTTACCAGGGGATTGGTGAAAAACTGTTTTTT; CDR3aa: CASSYQGIGEKLFF
abundance: NA; v_gene: TRBV7-9; j_gene: TRBJ1-2; d_gene: TRBD1; CDR3nt: TGTGCCAGCAGCTCGAGAGACAGGGGGCCACCTAACTATGGCTACACCTTC; CDR3aa: CASSSRDRGPPNYGYTF
abundance: NA; v_gene: TRBV3-1/TRBV3-2; j_gene: TRBJ1-2; d_gene: NA; CDR3nt: TGTGCCAGCAGCCAGGGGGCTTACTATGGCTACACCTTC; CDR3aa: CASSQGAYYGYTF
abundance: NA; v_gene: TRBV28; j_gene: TRBJ1-4; d_gene: NA; CDR3nt: TGTGCCAGCACCGAACGTAGAGGGTCATCGGAAAAACTGTTTTTT; CDR3aa: CASTERRGSSEKLFF
abundance: NA; v_gene: TRBV28; j_gene: TRBJ2-5; d_gene: TRBD1; CDR3nt: TGTGCCAGCAGTTACATTCGACAGGGGTTGAAGACCCAGTACTTC; CDR3aa: CASSYIRQGLKTQYF
abundance: few; v_gene: TRBV29-1; j_gene: TRBJ1-1; d_gene: TRBD1; CDR3nt: TGCAGCGTTGATGTCGGACAGGGGGGAATAGGGAAAGCTTTCTTT; CDR3aa: CSVDVGQGGIGKAFF
abundance: NA; v_gene: TRBV2; j_gene: TRBJ1-2; d_gene: NA; CDR3nt: TGTGCCAGCAGTGAAGCCGGGAACAGAGGCTACACCTTC; CDR3aa: CASSEAGNRGYTF
abundance: NA; v_gene: TRBV29-1; j_gene: TRBJ1-5; d_gene: TRBD1; CDR3nt: TGCAGCGTTGGGTCGGGACAGGGTAATCAGCCCCAGCATTTT; CDR3aa: CSVGSGQGNQPQHF
abundance: NA; v_gene: TRBV6-5; j_gene: TRBJ2-1; d_gene: NA; CDR3nt: TGTGCCAGCAGTTACGGCCAGTCCAGTGAGCAGTTCTTC; CDR3aa: CASSYGQSSEQFF
abundance: NA; v_gene: TRBV7-7; j_gene: TRBJ1-4; d_gene: TRBD1; CDR3nt: TGTGCTAGCAGCCAAGGACAGGGCCTTAATGAAAAACTGTTTTTT; CDR3aa: CASSQGQGLNEKLFF
abundance: NA; v_gene: TRBV7-9; j_gene: TRBJ1-2; d_gene: TRBD1; CDR3nt: TGTGCCAGCAGCTTGGGACAGACGGGGGCTTCTAACTATGGCTACACCTTC; CDR3aa: CASSLGQTGASNYGYTF
abundance: NA; v_gene: TRBV5-1; j_gene: TRBJ1-4; d_gene: NA; CDR3nt: TGCGCCAGCAGCAGGCAGGGGAGAGGAGAAAAACTGTTTTTT; CDR3aa: CASSRQGRGEKLFF
abundance: NA; v_gene: TRBV28; j_gene: TRBJ1-5; d_gene: NA; CDR3nt: NA; CDR3aa: CASKGSVGQGSWNHF
abundance: few; v_gene: TRBV10-3; j_gene: TRBJ1-1; d_gene: NA; CDR3nt: TGTGCCATCAGTGAGCGAGGATCCACTGAAGCTTTCTTT; CDR3aa: CAISERGSTEAFF
abundance: NA; v_gene: TRBV28; j_gene: TRBJ1-1; d_gene: TRBD1; CDR3nt: TGTGCCAGCAGTGCAAACGACAGGGGGCGCGGAGCTTTCTTT; CDR3aa: CASSANDRGRGAFF
abundance: once; v_gene: TRBV2; j_gene: TRBJ1-5; d_gene: NA; CDR3nt: TGTGCCAGCAGTTCACAGGCCCCCAATCAGCCCCAGCATTTT; CDR3aa: CASSSQAPNQPQHF
abundance: NA; v_gene: TRBV5-5; j_gene: TRBJ2-1; d_gene: TRBD1; CDR3nt: TGTGCCAGCAGCACTCAGGGGGCAGGCCTCTCCGGGGAGCAGTTCTTC; CDR3aa: CASSTQGAGLSGEQFF
abundance: NA; v_gene: TRBV5-1; j_gene: TRBJ2-5; d_gene: NA; CDR3nt: TGCGCCAGCACCGGGGGAATTCGAGAGACCCAGTACTTC; CDR3aa: CASTGGIRETQYF
abundance: NA; v_gene: TRBV10-1; j_gene: TRBJ2-1; d_gene: TRBD2; CDR3nt: TGCGCCAGCAGTGGCGGGAGCCCGCTCGGTGAGCAGTTCTTC; CDR3aa: CASSGGSPLGEQFF
abundance: NA; v_gene: TRBV9; j_gene: TRBJ1-5; d_gene: TRBD1; CDR3nt: TGTGCCAGCAGCACAGGCGGAGGGGGCGTTCAGCCCCAGCATTTT; CDR3aa: CASSTGGGGVQPQHF
abundance: NA; v_gene: TRBV7-7; j_gene: TRBJ2-2; d_gene: NA; CDR3nt: TGTGCTAGCAGCTTAGAGCGGGCGAACACCGGGGAGCTGTTTTTT; CDR3aa: CASSLERANTGELFF
abundance: NA; v_gene: TRBV29-1; j_gene: TRBJ1-1; d_gene: NA; CDR3nt: TGCAGCGTTGTAGCGAACACTGAAGCTTTCTTT; CDR3aa: CSVVANTEAFF
abundance: NA; v_gene: TRBV2; j_gene: TRBJ1-2; d_gene: TRBD1; CDR3nt: TGTGCCAGCAGTCCCGGGACAGGTTATGGCTACACCTTC; CDR3aa: CASSPGTGYGYTF
abundance: NA; v_gene: TRBV3-1/TRBV3-2; j_gene: TRBJ1-1; d_gene: TRBD1; CDR3nt: TGTGCCAGCAGCCAAGGAACGACAGGGGTGAACACTGAAGCTTTCTTT; CDR3aa: CASSQGTTGVNTEAFF
abundance: NA; v_gene: TRBV5-1; j_gene: TRBJ1-2; d_gene: TRBD1; CDR3nt: TGCGCCAGCAGCCCCGAGGACAGGCCGAGCTATGGCTACACCTTC; CDR3aa: CASSPEDRPSYGYTF
abundance: NA; v_gene: TRBV3-1/TRBV3-2; j_gene: TRBJ2-6; d_gene: NA; CDR3nt: TGTGCCAGCAGCCCCTATCTTGGGGGCCTGGCTGGGGCCAACGTCCTGACTTTC; CDR3aa: CASSPYLGGLAGANVLTF
abundance: once; v_gene: TRBV4-1; j_gene: TRBJ2-7; d_gene: TRBD1; CDR3nt: TGCGCCAGCAGCCAAGAGACCTCCGGGACAGGGCTCTCTTTC; CDR3aa: CASSQETSGTGLSF
abundance: NA; v_gene: TRBV4-2; j_gene: TRBJ1-2; d_gene: NA; CDR3nt: TGTGCCAGCAGCCAAGGGACAATACCTAACTATGGCTACACCTTC; CDR3aa: CASSQGTIPNYGYTF
abundance: few; v_gene: TRBV2; j_gene: TRBJ1-1; d_gene: NA; CDR3nt: TGTGCCAGCAGTGGACAGAACACTGAAGCTTTCTTT; CDR3aa: CASSGQNTEAFF
abundance: NA; v_gene: TRBV6-1; j_gene: TRBJ1-1; d_gene: NA; CDR3nt: TGTGCCAGCAGTGAAGTATTCGGGGCTGAAGCTTTCTTT; CDR3aa: CASSEVFGAEAFF
abundance: NA; v_gene: TRBV19; j_gene: TRBJ1-6; d_gene: NA; CDR3nt: TGTGCCAGTAGACCTTCCGAAGGGGGATTACCTATGTATAATTCACCCCTCCACTTT; CDR3aa: CASRPSEGGLPMYNSPLHF
abundance: NA; v_gene: TRBV19; j_gene: TRBJ2-2; d_gene: NA; CDR3nt: TGTGCCAGTAGCCGTGTGGAGAGCACCGGGGAGCTGTTTTTT; CDR3aa: CASSRVESTGELFF
abundance: once; v_gene: TRBV24-1; j_gene: TRBJ2-3; d_gene: TRBD1; CDR3nt: TGTGCCACCAGTGATTTGGGACAGGGGGGGGATACGCAGTATTTT; CDR3aa: CATSDLGQGGDTQYF
abundance: NA; v_gene: TRBV18; j_gene: TRBJ2-1; d_gene: NA; CDR3nt: TGTGCCAGCTCACCAGATCCAGGGGATTGGAATGAGCAGTTCTTC; CDR3aa: CASSPDPGDWNEQFF
abundance: NA; v_gene: TRBV7-9; j_gene: TRBJ1-1; d_gene: NA; CDR3nt: TGTGCCAGCAGCTTAAGCCAGGGTGTCACTGAAGCTTTCTTT; CDR3aa: CASSLSQGVTEAFF
abundance: few; v_gene: TRBV12-2; j_gene: TRBJ1-5; d_gene: NA; CDR3nt: TGTGCAAGTCGCTTAGATACACGAACAGCCGAAAATCAGCCCCAGCATTTT; CDR3aa: CASRLDTRTAENQPQHF
abundance: NA; v_gene: TRBV7-9; j_gene: TRBJ2-3; d_gene: TRBD2; CDR3nt: TGTGCCAGCAGCTTTTCCGCGGGGGTCGGCACAGATACGCAGTATTTT; CDR3aa: CASSFSAGVGTDTQYF
abundance: once; v_gene: TRBV24-1; j_gene: TRBJ1-5; d_gene: NA; CDR3nt: TGTGCCACCAGTGACTCGGGACAACCGAGCAATCAGCCCCAGCATTTT; CDR3aa: CATSDSGQPSNQPQHF
abundance: NA; v_gene: TRBV7-2; j_gene: TRBJ2-1; d_gene: TRBD1; CDR3nt: TGTGCCAGCAGCCCCCGACAGGGGAGGTTGTATGAGCAGTTCTTC; CDR3aa: CASSPRQGRLYEQFF